The present TCR beta chain was sequenced within a study of technical replicates of blood from four donors (dated by TCRdb to the late 2010s). The library was made by the immunoSEQ multiplex PCR assay. The immuneACCESS repertoire file appears here via TCRdb, limited to in-frame rearrangements. These files lack a portion of the clones; in checked studies, under half of the deficit traces to unresolved V genes, and the cause of the others is not known. Recorded for this sample are about 75,000 clones; around 97% of them occurred a single time. Around 0.31% of the sample belongs to the ten largest clones. Regarding this clone: Its antigen is not yet known. Per-nucleotide qualities are absent, and no much larger clonotype sits a single base away.

The germline V gene yields LGHNT for CDR1 and FRNRAP for CDR2. The CDR3 sequence holds 15 residues, the cysteine and phenylalanine included. Only CDR3 DNA is held: 45 bases, read in frame from base 1. Trimming removed 0 bases from V and 6 bases from J; the gene matches leave 8 bases unexplained. Specimen: T cells isolated from PBMCs. The TCR sequence derives from a human donor in good health. This chain is built from TRBV12-5 and TRBJ2-7; TRBD1 aligns with 7 central bases. CDR3 region: CASGLVVGQMSEQYF. Read as DNA, the sequence is TGTGCTAGTGGTTTGGTAGTGGGACAGATGAGCGAGCAGTACTTC. The full variable domain, with segments outside the CDR3 supplied by the reference TRBV12-5 and TRBJ2-7 proteins, appears as DARVTQTPRHKVTEMGQEVTMRCQPILGHNTVFWYRQTMMQGLELLAYFRNRAPLDDSGMPKDRFSAEMPDATLATLKIQPSEPRDSAVYFCASGLVVGQMSEQYFGPGTRLTVT.